These 4 T cell receptor beta chains share one sample of origin, sequenced in a study of cytomegalovirus exposure and HLA in healthy donors listed by TCRdb under 2017. Receptors were amplified or captured by the immunoSEQ multiplex PCR assay. A mixture of 60 forward primers for TCR Vbeta segments and 13 reverse primers for TCR Jbeta segments was used in the multiplex PCR. TCRdb's version of the immuneACCESS table is confined to in-frame rearrangements and falls short of the full clone set. An unresolved V gene accounts for under half of the shortfall where checked; the remainder is of unknown origin. Within this sample are more than 110,000 clones, with 70% to 85% of them counted one time only. Of the sample, approximately 1.5% falls within the top ten clones. Sequenced: PBMCs. Source of these receptors: a man aged 25 to 45 in good health and CMV-seropositive.

The V and J genes are TRBV9 and TRBJ2-7, with D possibly matching TRBD2 (5 bases). Trimming removed 10 bases at V and 4 bases at J, with 15 bases between. CDR1 SGDLS and CDR2 YYNGEE come from the germline V gene. The CDR3 length is 12 residues. The chain's CDR3 is CAASGFFYEQYF. The CDR3 DNA reads as TGTGCCGCAAGCGGATTTTTTTACGAGCAGTACTTC.

The chain joins TRBV7-6 to TRBJ2-6, with TRBD1 as a possible D gene (6 bases). CDR3 length: 17 amino acids. V lost 1 base, J lost 2 bases, and 12 bases lay in between. Germline CDR1 is SGHVS and CDR2 is FNYEAQ. The CDR3 DNA reads as TGTGCCAGCAGCTTAGAGCCGCGGACAGCTGGGGCCAACGTCCTGACTTTC. The encoded protein is CASSLEPRTAGANVLTF.

DNA of the CDR3: TGTGCCAGCACCTGGGGGGGCTCCTACAATGAGCAGTTCTTC. This codes for CASTWGGSYNEQFF. The chain uses TRBV27 and TRBJ2-1; 7 positions match TRBD2. The junction had 3 bases not matched to a gene; V was cut back by 7 bases and J by 0 bases. The CDR3 sequence is 14 residues long. In germline, CDR1 is MNHEY, CDR2 SMNVEV (reference sequence).

The V call is TRBV5-1, the J call TRBJ1-1, with D perhaps matching TRBD1 (5 bases). The CDR3 has 15 residues. V dropped 3 bases and J dropped 1 base, with 13 bases sitting between them. Germline lookup yields CDR1 SGHRS and CDR2 YFSETQ. DNA for the CDR3: TGCGCCAGCAGCTGGGGACTCGGAGGGAACACTGAAGCTTTCTTT. Protein: CASSWGLGGNTEAFF.